This T cell receptor beta chain was profiled in a study of response to subunit inactivated influenza vaccine. Whole-study results and caveats: Authors suggested each seasonal influenza vaccination recruits few new T cells.

In germline, CDR1 is SGHRS, CDR2 YFSETQ. V was clipped by 6 bases and J by 4 bases, with 11 bases between them. The CDR3 has 14 amino acids. TCRdb ran MiXCR on the RT-PCR reads and lists one entry per CDR3 protein. Found here are roughly 570,000 distinct CDR3 sequences, 13% of them singletons; the top ten hold around 13%. In this sample, this clonotype turned up many times. Its antigen is unknown. The receptor was derived from a man aged 50-59 years who received an inactivated influenza vaccine. Sequenced here: PBMCs from blood, sampled roughly 46 days after vaccination. V and J are TRBV5-1 and TRBJ1-6; D might be TRBD1 (5 bases). The CDR3 DNA reads as TGCGCCAGCAAGGAAGGGGAATATAATTCACCCCTCCACTTT. Its protein is CASKEGEYNSPLHF.